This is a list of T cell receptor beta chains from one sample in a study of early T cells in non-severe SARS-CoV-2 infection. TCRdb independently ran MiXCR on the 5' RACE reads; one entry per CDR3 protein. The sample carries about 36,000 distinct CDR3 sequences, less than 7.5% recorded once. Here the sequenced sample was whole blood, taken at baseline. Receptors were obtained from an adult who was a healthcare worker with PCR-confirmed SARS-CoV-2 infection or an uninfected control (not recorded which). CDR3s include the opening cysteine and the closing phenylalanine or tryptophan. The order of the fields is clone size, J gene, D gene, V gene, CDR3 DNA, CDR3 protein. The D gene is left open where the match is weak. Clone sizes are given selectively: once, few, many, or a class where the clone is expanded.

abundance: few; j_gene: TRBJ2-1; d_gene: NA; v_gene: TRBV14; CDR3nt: TGTGCCAGCAGTACGGGATCCTACAATGAGCAGTTCTTC; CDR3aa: CASSTGSYNEQFF
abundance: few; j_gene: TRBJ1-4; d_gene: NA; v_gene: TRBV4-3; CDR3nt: TGCGCCAGCAGCCAAGAGGTGGGGCTACGGGAAAAACTGTTTTTT; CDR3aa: CASSQEVGLREKLFF
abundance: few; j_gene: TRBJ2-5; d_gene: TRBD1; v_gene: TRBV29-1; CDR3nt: TGCAGCGTTGGCAGGGGGCAAGAGACCCAGTACTTC; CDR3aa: CSVGRGQETQYF
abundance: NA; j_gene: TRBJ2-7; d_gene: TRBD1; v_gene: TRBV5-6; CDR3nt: TGTGCCAGCAGCTTGGTCGGACAGGGGATCGACGAGCAGTACTTC; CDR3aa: CASSLVGQGIDEQYF
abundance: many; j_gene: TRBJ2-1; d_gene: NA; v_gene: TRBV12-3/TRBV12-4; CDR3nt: TGTGCCAGCCGGCTCTTGGGGCCCTACAATGAGCAGTTCTTC; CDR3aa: CASRLLGPYNEQFF
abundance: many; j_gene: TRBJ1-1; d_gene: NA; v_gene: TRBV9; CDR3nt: TGTGCCAGCAGCGTCAGCACGCAGGGGAACACTGAAGCTTTCTTT; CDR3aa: CASSVSTQGNTEAFF
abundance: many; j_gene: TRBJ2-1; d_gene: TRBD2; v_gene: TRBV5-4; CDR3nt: TGTGCCAGCCAGGGAAGCGGGAGCTCCTACAATGAGCAGTTCTTC; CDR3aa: CASQGSGSSYNEQFF
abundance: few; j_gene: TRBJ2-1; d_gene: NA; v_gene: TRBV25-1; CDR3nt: TGTGCCAGCAGTTCCCCAAAAGCGCTCCAATACAATGAGCAGTTCTTC; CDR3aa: CASSSPKALQYNEQFF
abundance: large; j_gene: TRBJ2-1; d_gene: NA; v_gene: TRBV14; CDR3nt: TGTGCCAGCAGCCAAGATCGCGGGGTGGCCTACAATGAGCAGTTCTTC; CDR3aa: CASSQDRGVAYNEQFF
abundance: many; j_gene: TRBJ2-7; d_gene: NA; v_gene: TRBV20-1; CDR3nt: TGCAGTGCTAGCCGGACTGGTGCCCCCTACGAGCAGTACTTC; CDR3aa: CSASRTGAPYEQYF
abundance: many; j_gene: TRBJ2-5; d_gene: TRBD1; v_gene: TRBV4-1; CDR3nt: TGCGCCAGCAGCCAACCCTGGGGGCAGGGGGCAGGGGAGACCCAGTACTTC; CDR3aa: CASSQPWGQGAGETQYF
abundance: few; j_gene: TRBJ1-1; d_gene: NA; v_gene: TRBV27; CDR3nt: TGTGCCAGCAGTGTTCAGGGTTGGGGACGAACTGAAGCTTTCTTT; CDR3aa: CASSVQGWGRTEAFF
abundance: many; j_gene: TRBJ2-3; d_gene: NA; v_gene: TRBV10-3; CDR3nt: TGTGCCATCAAGCCTACAGGGAACACAGATACGCAGTATTTT; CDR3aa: CAIKPTGNTDTQYF